These 24 T cell receptor beta chains share one sample of origin, sequenced in a study of shared clonotypes between healthy human individuals. Assay used: immunoSEQ multiplex PCR; TCRdb lists only in-frame clones, some missing. The table shows 500,000 to 700,000 clones, with around 96% occurring only once. CD45RO-negative, CCR7-positively selected cells formed the naive CD8 fraction, excluding terminally differentiated effector memory CD45RA+ cells. Sample: naive CD8+ T cells sorted from blood. The receptors come from a woman aged 25-40 years in good health.

The chain is built from TRBV19 and TRBJ1-5; maybe TRBD1 (5 bases). Per germline, CDR1 LNHDA and CDR2 SQIVND (reference sequence). This CDR3 comprises 14 residues. Trimming shortened V by 7 bases and J by 1 base, and 11 bases separated the two germline ends. In DNA, the CDR3 is TGTGCCAGTAATATGGGGCAGAGCAATCAGCCCCAGCATTTT. Encoded protein: CASNMGQSNQPQHF.

The rearrangement links TRBV19 to TRBJ2-2; 9 bases fit TRBD2. Germline V CDR1 and CDR2: LNHDA, SQIVND (reference sequence). The V gene end was trimmed by 7 bases and the J gene end by 3 bases; junction bases not matched to a gene: 6. The CDR3 contains 15 residues. This CDR3 is CASTYGLAYTGELFF. The DNA for the CDR3 is TGTGCCAGTACCTATGGACTAGCGTACACCGGGGAGCTGTTTTTT. The full variable domain, rest sourced from reference TRBV19 and TRBJ2-2, is DGGITQSPKYLFRKEGQNVTLSCEQNLNHDAMYWYRQDPGQGLRLIYYSQIVNDFQKGDIAEGYSVSREKKESFPLTVTSAQKNPTAFYLCASTYGLAYTGELFFGEGSRLTVL.

The rearrangement joins TRBV10-3 to TRBJ1-3; no clear D. From germline, CDR1 is ENHRY and CDR2 SYGVKD. This CDR3 region has 13 residues. Trimming left V 5 bases short and J 0 bases short, with 5 bases between. In DNA form, the CDR3 reads TGTGCCATCAGTCAGTACTCTGGAAACACCATATATTTT. Protein: CAISQYSGNTIYF.

The chain carries TRBV19 and TRBJ2-2; possibly TRBD2 for D (5 bases). CDR3 length: 14 amino acids. Deletions cut 5 bases from V and 2 bases from J, with 9 bases between. Germline V lookup: CDR1 LNHDA, CDR2 SQIVND (reference sequence). The CDR3 nucleotides are TGTGCCAGTAGTTTCGGACTCAACACCGGGGAGCTGTTTTTT. This gives the protein CASSFGLNTGELFF.

The chain recombines TRBV7-8 with TRBJ2-5; D remains ambiguous. The germline V gene encodes CDR1 SGHVS and CDR2 FQNEAQ. The CDR3 has 13 amino acids. V was cut by 2 bases and J by 5 bases, with 9 bases left in between. The CDR3 is CASSLSVRETQYF. The CDR3 DNA is TGTGCCAGCAGCTTATCCGTTCGGGAGACCCAGTACTTC.

CDR3 loop: CASSFGLSGNQPQHF. CDR3 DNA sequence: TGTGCCAGCAGTTTCGGTTTATCGGGCAATCAGCCCCAGCATTTT. V and J are TRBV27 and TRBJ1-5; D is ambiguous. Germline V gives CDR1 MNHEY, CDR2 SMNVEV (reference sequence). CDR3 length equals 15 residues. V was shortened by 3 bases and J by 2 bases, with 11 bases between the two germline ends.

This rearrangement joins TRBV6-6 to TRBJ2-5, with D hard to call. Judging by the DNA end, TRBJ2-7 fits better; the J call may be wrong. CDR1 MNHNY and CDR2 SVGAGI come from the germline V gene (reference sequence). CDR3 length: 14 amino acids. For the CDR3, the DNA is TGTGCCAGCAGTTACTTGGGTCGTTGGGACGAGCAGTACTTC. It is translated as CASSYLGRWDEQYF.

The V and J genes are TRBV29-1 and TRBJ2-7; TRBD1 matches at 9 bases. Germline values: CDR1 SQVTM, CDR2 ANQGSEA. J gave up 0 bases and V 6 bases, and 15 bases lay outside the gene matches. The CDR3 sequence is 17 residues long. CDR3 DNA sequence: TGCAGCGTCCGGGGACAGGGAAGCGGGGCCAGCTCCTACGAGCAGTACTTC. This encodes CSVRGQGSGASSYEQYF.

This clone came up once. Additional DNA sequences in this sample encode the identical CDR3. V and J are TRBV6-5 and TRBJ2-1; D is unresolved. Germline assignment: CDR1 MNHEY and CDR2 SVGAGI. V was trimmed by 0 bases and J by 3 bases, leaving 3 bases between them. The CDR3 has 13 amino acids. CDR3 nucleotides: TGTGCCAGCAGTTACTCAGTCTACAATGAGCAGTTCTTC. This gives the protein CASSYSVYNEQFF.

This clone was observed once. The V and J genes are TRBV13 and TRBJ2-1, with D perhaps TRBD2 (5 bases). This CDR3 spans 13 amino acids. Germline V gene sequence: CDR1 PRHDT, CDR2 FYEKMQ (reference sequence). The V gene lost 5 bases and the J gene lost 9 bases, with 14 bases spanning the gap. The CDR3, as DNA: TGTGCCAGCAGCCCACGGGGAGTCCCTGAGCAGTTCTTC. As protein: CASSPRGVPEQFF.

This sequence joins TRBV11-2 and TRBJ2-3, with 7 bases aligning to TRBD2. The J segment lost 2 bases and the V segment lost 2 bases, leaving 7 bases of the junction unmatched. This CDR3 is 16 amino acids long. Germline values: CDR1 SGHAT, CDR2 FQNNGV. CDR3 sequence reads: CASSLLPLADTDTQYF. CDR3 nucleotides: TGTGCCAGCAGCTTACTCCCCCTAGCGGACACAGATACGCAGTATTTT.

The rearrangement uses TRBV5-1 and TRBJ1-1; D is perhaps TRBD1 (5 bases). The CDR3 is 14 residues long. CDR1 and CDR2 (germline): SGHRS, YFSETQ. V lost 5 bases, J lost 5 bases, and 16 bases lay in between. CDR3 bases: TGCGCCAGCAGGCTAGTCCGGGAGGGGACTGAAGCTTTCTTT. As protein: CASRLVREGTEAFF.

In its sample, this clone was seen once. The J gene is TRBJ2-2, the V gene TRBV6-6, with D unclear. This CDR3 region has 13 residues. Germline lookup yields CDR1 MNHNY and CDR2 SVGAGI (reference sequence). V dropped 7 bases and J dropped 1 base, with 7 bases sitting between them. CDR3 sequence: CASTWGNTGELFF. The CDR3 bases are TGTGCCAGCACGTGGGGGAACACCGGGGAGCTGTTTTTT.

The J gene is TRBJ1-5, the V gene TRBV19; D is ambiguous. Trimming took 6 bases from V and 10 from J, leaving 16 bases between them. The CDR3 is made up of 13 amino acids. Looked up from germline, CDR1 is LNHDA and CDR2 is SQIVND (reference sequence). The DNA of the CDR3 is TGTGCCAGTAGACTACGCAGCCGTTCTCCCCAGCATTTT. Its translation: CASRLRSRSPQHF.

The V gene is TRBV19, the J gene TRBJ2-7; D unclear. Germline CDR1 LNHDA, CDR2 SQIVND (reference sequence). The V and J ends lost 3 bases and 0 bases respectively, with 9 bases between them. The CDR3 loop spans 14 amino acids. CDR3 nucleotides: TGTGCCAGTAGTATCGCGCTGAGCTCCTACGAGCAGTACTTC. Its protein is CASSIALSSYEQYF.

This sequence joins TRBV27 and TRBJ1-2, with TRBD1 identical over 8 bases. This CDR3 is built from 14 residues. Unmatched junction bases numbered 6, after V lost 2 bases and J lost 7 bases. CDR1 is MNHEY, CDR2 SMNVEV, per germline (reference sequence). The CDR3 region is CASSLARGRGGYTF. As DNA, the CDR3 is TGTGCCAGCAGTTTAGCCAGGGGGCGCGGTGGCTACACCTTC.

This chain uses TRBV7-9 with TRBJ1-3; possible D gene TRBD1, 6 bases. The V and J ends lost 0 bases and 2 bases respectively, with 14 bases between them. Germline V CDR1 and CDR2: SEHNR, FQNEAQ (reference sequence). The CDR3 covers 17 residues. The CDR3 DNA reads as TGTGCCAGCAGCTTAGCGCAATGGGGGACAACTGGAAACACCATATATTTT. Protein sequence: CASSLAQWGTTGNTIYF.

The gene calls are TRBV5-6 and TRBJ2-5; 9 positions agree with TRBD1. The DNA end lines up better with TRBJ2-7; the J call may be wrong. Germline V gene sequence: CDR1 SGHDT, CDR2 YYEEEE. The CDR3 has 14 amino acids. CDR3 DNA: TGTGCCAGCAGCTTGGGGACAGGGGCCTACGAGCAGTACTTC. This sequence encodes CASSLGTGAYEQYF.

Worth noting for this clone: One junction end does not reproduce the germline sequence, and a read error may be involved. The chain recombines TRBV4-1 with TRBJ2-2, with D unresolved. Looked up from germline, CDR1 is MGHRA and CDR2 is YSYEKL. The CDR3 has 15 amino acids. The CDR3 sequence is CAGRSAHLDTGELFF. In nucleotides, the CDR3 is TGCGCCGGCAGGTCCGCGCATCTCGACACCGGGGAGCTGTTTTTT.

The rearrangement joins TRBV19 to TRBJ1-5; D is uncertain. V shed 3 bases and J shed 6 bases, with 6 bases lying between them. Germline V gives CDR1 LNHDA, CDR2 SQIVND (reference sequence). CDR3 size: 12 residues. The CDR3 coding sequence is TGTGCCAGTAGTATTCAGTTTCAGCCCCAGCATTTT. This codes for CASSIQFQPQHF.

The V gene is TRBV25-1, the J gene TRBJ2-7, with D possibly called TRBD1 or TRBD2 (5 bases each). Germline V gene lookup returns CDR1 MGHDK and CDR2 SYGVNS. V shed 4 bases and J shed 3 bases, with 10 bases lying between them. This CDR3 contains 13 residues. In DNA form, the CDR3 reads TGTGCCAGCAGTGCGACTGGGGGCTACGAGCAGTACTTC. The encoded protein is CASSATGGYEQYF.

The CDR3 region is CASNDDSYEQYF. The CDR3 DNA reads as TGTGCCAGCAATGATGACAGCTACGAGCAGTACTTC. The chain recombines TRBV28 with TRBJ2-7; D is possibly TRBD1 (5 bases). Germline CDR1 and CDR2: MDHEN and SYDVKM. Trimming cost V 7 bases and J 3 bases, with 10 bases left between them. This CDR3 contains 12 residues. Full variable domain (rest looked up from reference TRBV28 and TRBJ2-7): DVKVTQSSRYLVKRTGEKVFLECVQDMDHENMFWYRQDPGLGLRLIYFSYDVKMKEKGDIPEGYSVSREKKERFSLILESASTNQTSMYLCASNDDSYEQYFGPGTRLTVT.

Points on this clone: Other DNA sequences within the sample encode an identical CDR3. This chain links TRBV19 with TRBJ2-7, with TRBD2 as a possible D gene (6 bases). The V and J ends lost 0 bases and 0 bases respectively, with 9 bases between them. The CDR3 extends over 15 amino acids. Germline values: CDR1 LNHDA, CDR2 SQIVND (reference sequence). The CDR3 spells CASSIEAGISYEQYF. The DNA of the CDR3 is TGTGCCAGTAGTATAGAGGCGGGGATCTCCTACGAGCAGTACTTC.

This chain joins TRBV4-1 and TRBJ2-7; tentatively, D is TRBD1 (6 bases). From germline, CDR1 is MGHRA and CDR2 YSYEKL. The ends were cut back, 3 bases at V and 0 bases at J, with 15 bases in the middle. There are 16 residues in the CDR3. In nucleotides, the CDR3 is TGCGCCAGCAGCCATCGCCCGACAGGAAACTCCTACGAGCAGTACTTC. Its translation is CASSHRPTGNSYEQYF.